These 32 T cell receptor beta chains came from one sample sequenced in a study of beta chain features in type 1 diabetes. cDNA synthesis used the whole RNA isolate, giving expressed TCRB sequences. Sequencing used immunoSEQ multiplex PCR; TCRdb keeps in-frame clones, though not all of them. The sample has under 450,000 clones; around 14% are singletons. The sequenced sample was naive CD4+ T cells from blood. The source of these receptors is a man aged 25 to 45 in good health.

V gene TRBV7-9 combines with J gene TRBJ2-7; 8 bases align to TRBD1. The CDR3 has 17 residues. CDR1 is SEHNR, CDR2 FQNEAQ, per germline (reference sequence). V lost 2 bases, J lost 6 bases, and 15 bases stayed unmatched. CDR3 sequence (DNA): TGTGCCAGCAGCTTATTATTGACAGGGGCTTTTGAGTCCGAGCAGTACTTC. Protein: CASSLLLTGAFESEQYF. The whole variable domain, remainder taken from reference TRBV7-9 and TRBJ2-7, is DTGVSQNPRHKITKRGQNVTFRCDPISEHNRLYWYRQTLGQGPEFLTYFQNEAQLEKSRLLSDRFSAERPKGSFSTLEIQRTEQGDSAMYLCASSLLLTGAFESEQYFGPGTRLTVT.

Concerning this clone: Relative to the germline gene, one junction end is altered; a read error may explain this. This chain joins TRBV2 and TRBJ1-2; D uncertain. CDR3 length equals 8 residues. Germline lookup yields CDR1 SNHLY and CDR2 FYNNEI. The DNA of the CDR3 is TGTGCCAGCAGGGCCGTCGCCTTC. Its translation is CASRAVAF.

This clone has just a few counts. This chain joins TRBV18 and TRBJ1-2; possible D gene TRBD1, 6 bases. V was clipped by 3 bases and J by 3 bases, with 20 bases between them. Germline V gives CDR1 KGHSH, CDR2 LQKENI. This CDR3 contains 17 residues. CDR3 nucleotide sequence: TGTGCCAGCTCACCGGCTGGGACACCGGCCCAATACTATGGCTACACCTTC. It yields the protein CASSPAGTPAQYYGYTF.

The rearrangement uses TRBV6-6 and TRBJ2-1, with D possibly being TRBD2 (5 bases). The germline gives CDR1 MNHNY, CDR2 SVGAGI (reference sequence). This CDR3 region has 14 residues. The V end was cut by 4 bases, the J end by 2 bases, with 9 bases between. CDR3 sequence reads: CASSSSGTYNEQFF. CDR3 DNA sequence: TGTGCCAGCAGTTCCAGCGGAACCTACAATGAGCAGTTCTTC.

This clone was counted between two and nine times. The CDR3: CASSPSPGGYEQYF. CDR3 nucleotides: TGTGCCAGCAGCCCCTCCCCGGGGGGCTACGAGCAGTACTTC. V usage is TRBV11-2 and J usage is TRBJ2-7; 7 bases are a match to TRBD2. The CDR3 runs 14 residues. Trimming cost V 5 bases and J 3 bases; bases outside gene matches: 7. Germline V gene sequence: CDR1 SGHAT, CDR2 FQNNGV.

The chain uses TRBV30 and TRBJ2-5; D is uncertain. Deletions cut 5 bases from V and 4 bases from J, with 11 bases between. Germline CDR1 and CDR2: GTSNPN and SVGIG (reference sequence). This CDR3 contains 12 residues. As DNA, the CDR3 is TGTGCCTGGGGGGTGCGTGGAGAGACCCAGTACTTC. Protein product: CAWGVRGETQYF.

The CDR3 bases are TGTGCCAGCAGCTCCAGGGGGCTGGACACTGAAGCTTTCTTT. Translating gives CASSSRGLDTEAFF. The chain joins TRBV11-2 to TRBJ1-1; 8 nucleotides match TRBD1. This CDR3 has 14 residues. Trimming took 4 bases from V and 3 from J; bases not matched to a gene: 4. Germline CDR1 reads SGHAT; CDR2 reads FQNNGV.

The V call is TRBV6-6, the J call TRBJ1-6, with TRBD1 matching over 7 bases. Trimming took 2 bases from V and 10 from J; bases not matched to a gene: 11. The V gene's germline CDR1 is MNHNY and CDR2 SVGAGI (reference sequence). This CDR3 region has 16 residues. Here the CDR3 reads CASSYRDSQAGSPLHF. Here the CDR3 DNA reads TGTGCCAGCAGTTACCGGGACAGCCAGGCGGGGTCACCCCTCCACTTT.

This clone was picked up a small number of times. The chain is built from TRBV7-9 and TRBJ2-1, with TRBD2 matching 10 bases. V lost 1 base, J lost 5 bases, and 8 bases stayed unmatched. The CDR3 is made up of 17 amino acids. The germline CDR1 and CDR2 sequences are SEHNR and FQNEAQ (reference sequence). CDR3 bases: TGTGCCAGCAGCTTAGGAGGGCTAGCGGGAGTCCACAATGAGCAGTTCTTC. As protein: CASSLGGLAGVHNEQFF.

CDR3 nucleotide sequence: TGCAGCGTTGGTAACCTCCCCTTCCTCCGTGATGAGCAGTTCTTC. Protein: CSVGNLPFLRDEQFF. V gene TRBV29-1 combines with J gene TRBJ2-1; D gene uncertain. The V end was cut by 4 bases, the J end by 8 bases, with 21 bases between. CDR3 size: 15 residues. From germline, CDR1 is SQVTM and CDR2 ANQGSEA.

CDR3 protein: CASSLDTLEAFF. The CDR3 nucleotides are TGTGCCAGCAGCTTGGACACCCTTGAAGCTTTCTTT. This rearrangement joins TRBV7-9 to TRBJ1-1; D might be TRBD1 (5 bases). The CDR3 contains 12 residues. Germline V gives CDR1 SEHNR, CDR2 FQNEAQ (reference sequence). V lost 3 bases, J lost 7 bases, and 9 bases lay in between.

There are a few counts of this clone. The chain joins TRBV6-5 to TRBJ2-2; D perhaps matches TRBD1 (7 bases). The CDR3 runs 13 residues. Germline values: CDR1 MNHEY, CDR2 SVGAGI. V was shortened by 8 bases and J by 4 bases, with 11 bases between the two germline ends. This CDR3 reads CASGTAGTGELFF. As DNA, the CDR3 is TGTGCCAGCGGGACAGCGGGCACCGGGGAGCTGTTTTTT.

This clone was seen only a few times. The genes are TRBV20-1 and TRBJ1-1; D is uncertain. The CDR3 length is 11 residues. V was pared by 2 bases and J by 6 bases, with 7 bases between. Germline CDR1 is DFQATT and CDR2 is SNEGSKA (reference sequence). The CDR3 nucleotides are TGCAGTGCTAGATTTATCGCTGAAGCTTTCTTT. Protein product: CSARFIAEAFF.

The table lists this clone with a few counts. V is TRBV13 and J is TRBJ2-7; a possible D gene is TRBD1 (5 bases). Germline loops: CDR1 PRHDT, CDR2 FYEKMQ (reference sequence). V dropped 5 bases and J dropped 7 bases, with 15 bases sitting between them. This CDR3 comprises 13 residues. CDR3 sequence: CASSAATGEEQYF. CDR3 DNA sequence: TGTGCCAGCAGCGCCGCCACAGGTGAGGAGCAGTACTTC.

This clone has only a few counts. The V and J genes are TRBV4-2 and TRBJ2-1; no clear D gene. The CDR3 extends over 15 amino acids. Germline V CDR1 and CDR2: LGHNA, YNFKEQ. V lost 1 base and J lost 5, with 12 bases in between. The DNA for the CDR3 is TGTGCCAGCAGCCAAGTACCTCTGGGAAACAATGAGCAGTTCTTC. Translation: CASSQVPLGNNEQFF.

The chain recombines TRBV7-8 with TRBJ2-5; TRBD2 agrees at 13 bases. Germline trimming cut 9 bases from V and 4 bases from J; bases unmatched to any gene: 26. This CDR3 comprises 21 residues. The germline CDR1 and CDR2 sequences are SGHVS and FQNEAQ. CDR3 amino acids: CASIFWARLAGGSRGRETQYF. In nucleotides, the CDR3 is TGTGCCAGTATTTTTTGGGCTCGACTAGCGGGAGGCTCTCGTGGGCGAGAGACCCAGTACTTC.

In this sample, this clone turned up a few times. V gene TRBV2 combines with J gene TRBJ2-3, with D hard to call. Trimming took off 3 bases at V and 6 bases at J, with 7 bases between the two ends. From germline, CDR1 is SNHLY and CDR2 FYNNEI. This CDR3 is 12 amino acids long. The CDR3 region is CASSDLLDTQYF. CDR3 in DNA: TGTGCCAGCAGTGATCTGCTGGATACGCAGTATTTT.

The rearrangement uses TRBV15 and TRBJ2-5; TRBD1 aligns across 9 bases. Trimming cost V 3 bases and J 5 bases; bases outside gene matches: 10. Germline V gene data show CDR1 as LNHNV and CDR2 as YYDKDF (reference sequence). The CDR3 has 16 residues. The CDR3 nucleotides are TGTGCCACCAGCAGGGGAGGGACAGGGCGTGGGGAGACCCAGTACTTC. Translating it yields CATSRGGTGRGETQYF.

The CDR3 sequence is CASSLAKLAGGPQYF. CDR3 DNA: TGTGCCAGCAGCTTAGCGAAGCTAGCGGGAGGGCCCCAGTACTTC. V gene TRBV7-2 combines with J gene TRBJ2-5, with 12 nucleotides matching TRBD2. The length of the CDR3 is 15 residues. The V gene's germline CDR1 is SGHTA and CDR2 FQGNSA. Trimming took 0 bases from V and 9 from J; bases not matched to a gene: 5.

This clone came up a few times. The CDR3: CASSVATALAGGYNNEQFF. The CDR3 nucleotides are TGTGCCAGCAGCGTCGCGACCGCACTAGCGGGGGGGTACAACAATGAGCAGTTCTTC. The V call is TRBV9, the J call TRBJ2-1; TRBD2 agrees at 13 bases. Germline-derived CDR1 and CDR2 are SGDLS and YYNGEE. The J segment lost 5 bases and the V segment lost 2 bases, leaving 13 bases of the junction unmatched. CDR3 length equals 19 residues.

V is TRBV30 and J is TRBJ2-3, with D perhaps matching TRBD1 (5 bases). The germline gives CDR1 GTSNPN, CDR2 SVGIG (reference sequence). Trimming pared 1 base from V and 6 bases from J, leaving 11 bases between. CDR3 length: 13 residues. DNA for the CDR3: TGTGCCTGGAGTGAGGGGTTCTTGGATACGCAGTATTTT. Amino acid sequence: CAWSEGFLDTQYF.

This clone appeared a few times. The V and J genes are TRBV13 and TRBJ1-1, with TRBD1 as a possible D gene (6 bases). With 6 bases removed from V and 5 bases from J, the gap between germline ends came to 13 bases. The CDR3 contains 13 residues. Germline-derived CDR1 and CDR2 are PRHDT and FYEKMQ (reference sequence). CDR3 amino acids: CASSPGVMTEAFF. CDR3 nucleotides: TGTGCCAGCAGTCCAGGGGTTATGACTGAAGCTTTCTTT.

The V call is TRBV20-1, the J call TRBJ2-3; D call uncertain. The CDR3 length is 11 residues. Trimming cost V 6 bases and J 5 bases, with 9 bases left between them. From germline, CDR1 is DFQATT and CDR2 SNEGSKA (reference sequence). CDR3 amino acids: CSAGPGDTQYF. CDR3 sequence (DNA): TGCAGTGCCGGGCCCGGAGATACGCAGTATTTT.

The V and J genes are TRBV11-2 and TRBJ1-1; D gene uncertain. Germline CDR1 is SGHAT and CDR2 is FQNNGV. The CDR3 consists of 8 residues. Trimming cost V 5 bases and J 11 bases, with 3 bases left between them. The CDR3 nucleotides read TGTGCCAGCAGCAGTGCTTTCTTT. It codes for CASSSAFF.

This clone was recorded a few times. V usage is TRBV7-9 and J usage is TRBJ2-1, with D maybe TRBD2 (5 bases). Trimming pared 5 bases from V and 15 bases from J, leaving 14 bases between. The CDR3 runs to 11 residues. The V gene's germline CDR1 is SEHNR and CDR2 FQNEAQ (reference sequence). As DNA, the CDR3 is TGTGCCAGCAGCGACTATTTCATCTGGTTCTTC. Its protein is CASSDYFIWFF. Variable domain in full (rest from reference TRBV7-9 and TRBJ2-1): DTGVSQNPRHKITKRGQNVTFRCDPISEHNRLYWYRQTLGQGPEFLTYFQNEAQLEKSRLLSDRFSAERPKGSFSTLEIQRTEQGDSAMYLCASSDYFIWFFGPGTRLTVL.

This clone was picked up a small number of times. This chain uses TRBV29-1 with TRBJ2-5; D is unresolved. V lost 7 bases, J lost 5 bases, and 14 bases lay in between. The CDR3 is 12 residues long. Germline lookup yields CDR1 SQVTM and CDR2 ANQGSEA. CDR3 bases: TGCAGCGCTAGAGCTTATCGGGAGACCCAGTACTTC. Translated: CSARAYRETQYF.

The genes are TRBV9 and TRBJ1-2; TRBD1 agrees at 7 bases. CDR1 is SGDLS and CDR2 is YYNGEE in the germline V gene. The J segment lost 0 bases and the V segment lost 4 bases, leaving 12 bases of the junction unmatched. The CDR3 has 17 amino acids. In nucleotides, the CDR3 is TGTGCCAGCAGCCTAAGGACAGGTGATATAGCTAACTATGGCTACACCTTC. The encoded protein is CASSLRTGDIANYGYTF.

This clone has a handful of counts. The rearrangement links TRBV6-6 to TRBJ1-1; D is unresolved. The CDR3 spans 10 residues. Trimming removed 6 bases at V and 6 bases at J, with 5 bases between. The germline CDR1 and CDR2 sequences are MNHNY and SVGAGI (reference sequence). CDR3 residues: CASRFSEAFF. In DNA form, the CDR3 reads TGTGCCAGCAGGTTTTCTGAAGCTTTCTTT.

This clone occurred a few times. The V call is TRBV14, the J call TRBJ2-1; 12 bases map to TRBD2. CDR3 length: 14 residues. Germline V CDR1 and CDR2: SGHDN, FVKESK. Trimming cost V 4 bases and J 8 bases; bases outside gene matches: 3. CDR3 coding DNA: TGTGCCAGCAGCCCACTAGCGGGAGGTTATGAGCAGTTCTTC. It codes for CASSPLAGGYEQFF. The variable domain in full, with the rest retrieved from reference TRBV14 and TRBJ2-1, is EAGVTQFPSHSVIEKGQTVTLRCDPISGHDNLYWYRRVMGKEIKFLLHFVKESKQDESGMPNNRFLAERTGGTYSTLKVQPAELEDSGVYFCASSPLAGGYEQFFGPGTRLTVL.

This clone was recorded a few times. This sequence joins TRBV29-1 and TRBJ2-3; 12 bases align to TRBD2. CDR1 and CDR2 from the germline V gene are SQVTM and ANQGSEA. The J segment lost 9 bases and the V segment lost 7 bases, leaving 14 bases of the junction unmatched. This CDR3 is 15 amino acids long. The CDR3 reads CSARSSGGARGTQYF. The CDR3 nucleotides read TGCAGCGCCCGATCTAGCGGGGGGGCGAGGGGAACGCAGTATTTT.

The chain uses TRBV11-1 and TRBJ2-1; 9 nucleotides match TRBD2. V was clipped by 5 bases and J by 4 bases; unmatched bases: 3. The V gene's germline CDR1 is SGHAT and CDR2 FQDESV (reference sequence). The length of the CDR3 is 14 residues. CDR3 protein: CASSQGLAYNEQFF. Here the CDR3 DNA reads TGTGCCAGCAGCCAGGGACTAGCATACAATGAGCAGTTCTTC. The full variable domain, in which reference TRBV11-1 and TRBJ2-1 provide the parts outside the CDR3, is EAEVAQSPRYKITEKSQAVAFWCDPISGHATLYWYRQILGQGPELLVQFQDESVVDDSQLPKDRFSAERLKGVDSTLKIQPAELGDSAMYLCASSQGLAYNEQFFGPGTRLTVL.

V gene TRBV5-1 combines with J gene TRBJ1-1; D unclear. This CDR3 region has 12 residues. CDR1 and CDR2 (germline): SGHRS, YFSETQ. V was trimmed by 1 base and J by 8 bases, leaving 9 bases between them. The DNA of the CDR3 is TGCGCCAGCAGCTTGAGTTTAGGGGAAGCTTTCTTT. Its translation: CASSLSLGEAFF.